This entry describes one T cell receptor (beta chain). Investigators profiled TCR beta VDJ and CDR3 from genomic DNA template. One entry per CDR3 protein, called by TCRdb with MiXCR from the reads. The top ten clones hold approximately 30% of a sample with about 210,000 distinct CDR3 sequences, around 60% of them seen once. The CDR3 runs to 17 residues. Germline values: CDR1 LNHNV, CDR2 YYDKDF (reference sequence). These data are taken from a study of CD8+CD57+ T cells in acquired aplastic anemia. Study as a whole: On average, healthy donors gave around 9.8 million reads for CD4+ cells.

The J gene is TRBJ2-5, the V gene TRBV15, with D tentatively TRBD2 (6 bases). The J call is uncertain, as TRBJ2-7 better fits the DNA end. The material sequenced was sorted CD4+, CD8+, or CD8+CD57+ T cells (not recorded which) from PBMCs. This TCR came from a human donor in good health. In DNA, the CDR3 is TGTGCCACCAGCGAGACCTTGGCCCCGGGACTGAGCTACGAGCAGTACTTC. Its protein product is CATSETLAPGLSYEQYF.